Presented here are 18 T cell receptor beta chains from one specimen sequenced in a study of ipilimumab plus nivolumab after autologous stem cell transplantation. Sequencing was performed with immunoSEQ multiplex PCR; in TCRdb, only in-frame clones are kept and a portion is missing. The sample contains roughly 23,000 clones, 70% to 80% of which appear only once. Sequencing was performed on PBMCs, taken in a trial of ipilimumab plus nivolumab as post-transplant consolidation. The receptors come from a male donor with diffuse large B-cell lymphoma.

By its share, this clone is medium-sized. This chain uses TRBV5-8 with TRBJ2-7; D perhaps matches TRBD2 (6 bases). Trimming left V 3 bases short and J 5 bases short, with 12 bases between. Germline V gene sequence: CDR1 SGHTS, CDR2 YDEGEE. The CDR3 runs 13 residues. CDR3 nucleotides: TGTGCCAGCAGCTCGGGAGATTCGGACGAGCAGTACTTC. Translation: CASSSGDSDEQYF.

The chain uses TRBV5-1 and TRBJ1-3; D is undetermined. V was pared by 4 bases and J by 2 bases, with 7 bases between. The CDR3 sequence is 13 residues long. CDR1 SGHRS and CDR2 YFSETQ come from the germline V gene. The CDR3 coding sequence is TGCGCCAGCAGCGAGACACCTGGAAACACCATATATTTT. This sequence encodes CASSETPGNTIYF.

The rearrangement links TRBV6-5 to TRBJ1-5; 10 bases are shared with TRBD1. The CDR3 loop spans 15 amino acids. Looked up from germline, CDR1 is MNHEY and CDR2 is SVGAGI. Trimming at V came to 6 bases and at J to 1 base, leaving 3 bases not matched to a gene. The chain's CDR3 is CASSLGQGSNQPQHF. CDR3 in DNA: TGTGCCAGCAGCCTGGGACAGGGGAGCAATCAGCCCCAGCATTTT.

This rearrangement joins TRBV4-2 to TRBJ2-5, with D uncertain. CDR1 is LGHNA, CDR2 YNFKEQ, per germline. The CDR3 extends over 15 amino acids. V dropped 1 base and J dropped 5 bases, with 14 bases sitting between them. The CDR3, as DNA: TGTGCCAGCAGCCAAGTATTCAAAGATGGGGAGACCCAGTACTTC. This gives the protein CASSQVFKDGETQYF.

This chain connects TRBV5-1 to TRBJ2-5; 7 bases align to TRBD1. Germline V CDR1 and CDR2: SGHRS, YFSETQ. This CDR3 is 16 amino acids long. J lost 2 bases, V lost 6 bases, and 13 bases had no gene match. The DNA for the CDR3 is TGCGCCAGCACCTTAGGGGCAGGGGGAGTTCAAGAGACCCAGTACTTC. Encoded protein: CASTLGAGGVQETQYF.

This sequence joins TRBV9 and TRBJ1-4; D remains ambiguous. The V end lost 3 bases, the J end lost 3 bases, and 15 bases lay between the germline ends. The CDR3 length is 16 residues. Germline V gene lookup returns CDR1 SGDLS and CDR2 YYNGEE. The CDR3 region is CASSDDAGLANEKLFF. CDR3 DNA: TGTGCCAGCAGCGACGATGCGGGGTTAGCTAATGAAAAACTGTTTTTT. The whole variable domain, filled in from reference TRBV9 and TRBJ1-4, reads DSGVTQTPKHLITATGQRVTLRCSPRSGDLSVYWYQQSLDQGLQFLIQYYNGEERAKGNILERFSAQQFPDLHSELNLSSLELGDSALYFCASSDDAGLANEKLFFGSGTQLSVL.

The chain uses TRBV11-1 and TRBJ2-1, with D unclear. The CDR3 loop spans 11 amino acids. The germline V gene has CDR1 SGHAT and CDR2 FQDESV (reference sequence). V was cut by 10 bases and J by 7 bases, with 11 bases left in between. This chain's CDR3 is CATQDSNEQFF. CDR3 in DNA: TGTGCCACCCAAGATAGTAATGAGCAGTTCTTC.

This clone was seen once. The chain employs TRBV11-2 and TRBJ2-6; 14 bases align to TRBD2. With 5 bases clipped from V and 2 bases from J, the junction kept 5 bases outside the gene matches. This CDR3 comprises 18 residues. Germline V gives CDR1 SGHAT, CDR2 FQNNGV. The CDR3 here is CASSQGLAGATGANVLTF. The DNA for the CDR3 is TGTGCCAGCAGCCAGGGACTAGCGGGGGCGACTGGGGCCAACGTCCTGACTTTC.

The CDR3 loop reads CASSQDFYNEQFF. In DNA form, the CDR3 reads TGTGCCAGCAGCCAAGACTTTTACAATGAGCAGTTCTTC. The V and J genes are TRBV14 and TRBJ2-1; D remains unclear. V shed 0 bases and J shed 4 bases, with 4 bases lying between them. The CDR3 has 13 residues. Per the germline V gene, CDR1 is SGHDN and CDR2 is FVKESK.

CDR3: CASSPTGSGYGYTF. In nucleotides, the CDR3 is TGTGCCAGCAGCCCCACAGGGTCGGGCTATGGCTACACCTTC. This chain joins TRBV5-4 and TRBJ1-2; D is perhaps TRBD1 (6 bases). The V and J ends lost 4 bases and 4 bases respectively, with 14 bases between them. Germline CDR1 and CDR2: SGHNT and YYREEE (reference sequence). The CDR3 is 14 residues long.

V and J are TRBV9 and TRBJ2-2, with D hard to call. V shed 5 bases and J shed 5 bases, with 7 bases lying between them. CDR3 size: 12 residues. Germline lookup yields CDR1 SGDLS and CDR2 YYNGEE. This chain's CDR3 is CASRTGTGELFF. In nucleotides, the CDR3 is TGTGCCAGCAGGACCGGGACCGGGGAGCTGTTTTTT.

This clone was recorded a few times. This chain joins TRBV29-1 and TRBJ2-7; 7 bases fit TRBD2. This CDR3 is built from 22 residues. V lost 0 bases to trimming and J lost 0 bases; unmatched junction nucleotides: 26. Germline loops: CDR1 SQVTM, CDR2 ANQGSEA. The CDR3 is CSVEEAGLVQINPPLPSYEQYF. The CDR3 coding sequence is TGCAGCGTTGAAGAGGCAGGACTAGTTCAGATAAACCCCCCCCTACCCTCCTACGAGCAGTACTTC.

A few counts support this clone. The genes are TRBV7-6 and TRBJ1-1, with D maybe TRBD1 (6 bases). This CDR3 is built from 14 residues. V lost 5 bases and J lost 0, with 10 bases in between. CDR1 SGHVS and CDR2 FNYEAQ come from the germline V gene. DNA of the CDR3: TGTGCCAGCAGCCTAGGACAGTTGAACACTGAAGCTTTCTTT. The encoded protein is CASSLGQLNTEAFF.

This chain links TRBV12-5 with TRBJ1-4, with D uncertain. This CDR3 spans 14 amino acids. Germline V gives CDR1 LGHNT, CDR2 FRNRAP. Trimming took off 6 bases at V and 1 base at J, with 9 bases between the two ends. CDR3 loop: CASGPGETNEKLFF. The CDR3 nucleotides are TGTGCTAGTGGCCCTGGGGAAACTAATGAAAAACTGTTTTTT.

The V gene is TRBV5-4, the J gene TRBJ2-2, with a tentative D call TRBD1 (5 bases). The germline V gene encodes CDR1 SGHNT and CDR2 YYREEE (reference sequence). Trimming took 1 base from V and 0 from J, leaving 7 bases between them. The CDR3 contains 15 residues. As DNA, the CDR3 is TGTGCCAGCAGCTTGAGGACATCGAACACCGGGGAGCTGTTTTTT. Its translation is CASSLRTSNTGELFF.

The chain is built from TRBV15 and TRBJ2-7, with 8 bases fitting TRBD2. Trimming took 0 bases from V and 3 from J; bases not matched to a gene: 7. Germline V CDR1 and CDR2: LNHNV, YYDKDF (reference sequence). CDR3 length equals 16 residues. The CDR3 bases are TGTGCCACCAGCAGAGATCAAACTAGCGGCTACTACGAGCAGTACTTC. This sequence encodes CATSRDQTSGYYEQYF.

The chain recombines TRBV11-2 with TRBJ2-7; D gene uncertain. Trimming took 5 bases from V and 7 from J, leaving 9 bases between them. Looked up from germline, CDR1 is SGHAT and CDR2 is FQNNGV. This CDR3 region has 11 residues. In nucleotides, the CDR3 is TGTGCCAGCAGCGTATACATAGAGCAGTACTTC. Its translation is CASSVYIEQYF.

V and J are TRBV19 and TRBJ1-1; D is undetermined. The germline V gene encodes CDR1 LNHDA and CDR2 SQIVND (reference sequence). Trimming removed 3 bases at V and 7 bases at J, with 9 bases between. This CDR3 is 12 amino acids long. In nucleotides, the CDR3 is TGTGCCAGTAGTATGATAAATGGTGAAGCTTTCTTT. Protein: CASSMINGEAFF. Full variable domain (rest looked up from reference TRBV19 and TRBJ1-1): DGGITQSPKYLFRKEGQNVTLSCEQNLNHDAMYWYRQDPGQGLRLIYYSQIVNDFQKGDIAEGYSVSREKKESFPLTVTSAQKNPTAFYLCASSMINGEAFFGQGTRLTVV.